The sequence of this TCR beta chain was determined in a study of blood T cell repertoires in COVID-19. Study-wide background: Donors in the United States, Italy and Spain gave samples during acute or convalescent COVID-19. Sample material is recorded as cDNA or gDNA derived from T cells, B-cell-depleted T cells, or PBMCs.

Enrollment of patients from Seattle took place during active infection, with longitudinal follow-up. The CDR3 covers 16 residues. Germline CDR1 MDHEN, CDR2 SYDVKM. J gave up 3 bases and V 4 bases, and 10 bases lay outside the gene matches. Profiled with immunoSEQ multiplex PCR; TCRdb holds only in-frame clones, not every one. The table shows roughly 260,000 clones, with about nine tenths occurring only once. This clonotype was obtained from a woman in her twenties or thirties with COVID-19, enrolled during active disease. The chain employs TRBV28 and TRBJ2-5; 8 positions match TRBD2. Sequencing used peripheral blood. CDR3 in DNA: TGTGCCAGCAGTTCCCCCGGGACTAGAATGGAAGAGACCCAGTACTTC. Protein product: CASSSPGTRMEETQYF. Full variable domain (remainder filled in from reference TRBV28 and TRBJ2-5): DVKVTQSSRYLVKRTGEKVFLECVQDMDHENMFWYRQDPGLGLRLIYFSYDVKMKEKGDIPEGYSVSREKKERFSLILESASTNQTSMYLCASSSPGTRMEETQYFGPGTRLLVL.